A single sample is the source of the 5 T cell receptor beta chains below, sequenced in a study of blood T cell repertoires in COVID-19. Sequenced by immunoSEQ multiplex PCR; TCRdb stores in-frame clones only, minus some. Of about 220,000 clones listed, around 90% were seen once; the top ten hold around 15%. Sequenced material: PBMCs or T cells enriched from blood (not recorded which). These TCRs come from a woman aged 45-60 years with acute COVID-19.

The J gene is TRBJ1-5, the V gene TRBV27; D is possibly TRBD1 (5 bases). Per the germline V gene, CDR1 is MNHEY and CDR2 is SMNVEV (reference sequence). The V end was cut by 0 bases, the J end by 0 bases, with 15 bases between. This CDR3 is 18 amino acids long. CDR3 DNA sequence: TGTGCCAGCAGTTTATCTCCTCACAGGAGTGATAGCAATCAGCCCCAGCATTTT. It yields the protein CASSLSPHRSDSNQPQHF.

J is TRBJ2-1 and V is TRBV7-2, with D unresolved. With 5 bases removed from V and 3 bases from J, the gap between germline ends came to 14 bases. The CDR3 consists of 15 residues. CDR1 and CDR2 from the germline V gene are SGHTA and FQGNSA. This CDR3 is CASSPGPSSYNEQFF. The CDR3 DNA is TGTGCCAGCAGCCCTGGCCCTTCTAGCTACAATGAGCAGTTCTTC.

This clone was counted a single time. The V gene is TRBV4-3, the J gene TRBJ2-2; 13 bases are a match to TRBD2. The CDR3 is 16 amino acids. Germline V gene sequence: CDR1 LGHNA, CDR2 YSLEER. Trimming cost V 8 bases and J 3 bases; bases outside gene matches: 6. The CDR3: CASGQLAGGHTGELFF. The CDR3 coding sequence is TGCGCCAGCGGACAACTAGCGGGAGGGCACACCGGGGAGCTGTTTTTT.

The chain uses TRBV30 and TRBJ1-4; D remains unclear. Germline assignment: CDR1 GTSNPN and CDR2 SVGIG (reference sequence). The V end lost 2 bases, the J end lost 7 bases, and 8 bases lay between the germline ends. The CDR3 extends over 12 amino acids. The CDR3, as DNA: TGTGCCTGGAGTAGATACGGTGAAAAACTGTTTTTT. Translated: CAWSRYGEKLFF.

The V gene is TRBV5-5, the J gene TRBJ2-7, with TRBD2 matching over 7 bases. CDR1 is SGHKS and CDR2 is YYEKEE in the germline V gene (reference sequence). The CDR3 totals 16 residues. J lost 4 bases, V lost 4 bases, and 14 bases had no gene match. The CDR3 sequence: CASSAGLAAGGYEQYF. The DNA of the CDR3 is TGTGCCAGCAGCGCGGGTCTAGCGGCAGGCGGATACGAGCAGTACTTC.